The present TCR beta chain was sequenced within a study of OX40 agonist ivuxolimab in advanced cancers. Background on the study: Ivuxolimab doses were 0.01, 0.1, 0.3, 1.5, 3 or 10 mg/kg every 2 weeks. Patients with hepatocellular carcinoma, melanoma, renal cell or head and neck cancer made up the dose-escalation patients. One hepatocellular carcinoma and a couple of cutaneous melanoma patients partially responded.

Using immunoSEQ multiplex PCR, the repertoire was profiled, and TCRdb retains in-frame clones only, with some absent. The table lists fewer than 110,000 clones, more than 85% of them singletons. With autoimmune disease history or systemic immunosuppression, patients were excluded. The CDR3 consists of 13 residues. Deletions cut 3 bases from V and 4 bases from J, with 8 bases between. The germline gives CDR1 KGHSH, CDR2 LQKENI. The origin of this receptor is an adult with an advanced solid tumor such as melanoma, head and neck, liver or kidney cancer. The genes are TRBV18 and TRBJ2-3; D is ambiguous. This material consisted of CD4+ or CD8+ T cells sorted from blood, taken in a trial of the OX40 agonist ivuxolimab. CDR3 sequence reads: CASSPGYPDTQYF. The CDR3 DNA is TGTGCCAGCTCACCGGGGTACCCAGATACGCAGTATTTT.